Sequencing of this T cell receptor (beta chain) was carried out in a study of cytomegalovirus exposure and HLA in healthy donors. To note about this clone: Antigen specificity is unknown. Germline and junction disagree at one end, which may indicate a read error.

With 60 Vbeta and 13 Jbeta primers, the PCR was carried out. The method was immunoSEQ multiplex PCR; TCRdb's version includes in-frame clones alone and lacks a portion of them. The sample holds 150,000 to 200,000 clones, roughly 75% seen once. General observations from the study: In an earlier analysis, in some 600 donors, most V segments appeared productive either ~87% or ~30% of the time.

The source material was PBMCs. The TCR comes from a man aged 35-49 years in good health and CMV-seronegative.

The CDR3 region has the DNA TGTTCCAGCAGCTCCGGACTAGCGGGAGGCTACAATGAGCAGTTCTTC. This translates into CSSSSGLAGGYNEQFF. The J gene is TRBJ2-1, the V gene TRBV7-9; TRBD2 agrees at 14 bases. Germline CDR1 SEHNR, CDR2 FQNEAQ (reference sequence). The length of the CDR3 is 16 residues.